Presented here are 6 T cell receptor beta chains from one specimen sequenced in a study of CD8+ T cells in alopecia areata (dated by TCRdb to 2017 to 2018). The meaning of the sample's time point label: 20 to 30 weeks on oral tofacitinib. This specimen's treatment or condition label, interpreted: oral pan-JAK inhibitor, 5-10 mg twice daily. Library method: the immunoSEQ multiplex PCR assay. For TCR sequencing, RNA was extracted from every sample and reverse transcribed into cDNA to serve as template. Imported from immuneACCESS, the table was reduced by TCRdb to in-frame sequences with V and J called. These copies leave out some clones; in studies compared against another copy, an unresolved V gene accounts for under half, and the cause of the remainder is not known. This sample lists 190,000 or so clones; about 60% were detected once. The ten top clones hold roughly an eighth of the sample. The sample was CD8+ T cells sorted from blood, taken at week 24, from a patient treated with tofacitinib. These receptors came from a human donor with alopecia areata.

The chain recombines TRBV4-1 with TRBJ1-5; no clear D. This CDR3 region has 15 residues. Germline CDR1 is MGHRA and CDR2 is YSYEKL. V lost 1 base and J lost 5, with 12 bases in between. The CDR3 nucleotides are TGCGCCAGCAGCCAAGTTGCGATCCTGGATCAGCCCCAGCATTTT. Translated, it gives CASSQVAILDQPQHF.

The chain joins TRBV27 to TRBJ2-1; D is uncertain. The CDR3 consists of 13 residues. CDR1 and CDR2 from the germline V gene are MNHEY and SMNVEV (reference sequence). V was shortened by 1 base and J by 8 bases, with 9 bases between the two germline ends. CDR3 bases: TGTGCCAGCAGTTTATTACTCAGAGATGAGCAGTTCTTC. Protein product: CASSLLLRDEQFF.

This chain connects TRBV5-1 to TRBJ1-5; TRBD1 agrees at 9 bases. The CDR3 totals 16 residues. The germline V gene has CDR1 SGHRS and CDR2 YFSETQ. V trimming: 1 base; J trimming: 5 bases; junction bases outside the gene matches: 7. CDR3 in amino acids: CASSLSGTGKDQPQHF. In DNA, the CDR3 is TGCGCCAGCAGCTTGTCGGGGACAGGGAAGGATCAGCCCCAGCATTTT.

The chain links TRBV30 to TRBJ2-7; no definite D call. This CDR3 spans 12 amino acids. V gave up 4 bases and J gave up 0 bases, with 7 bases separating them. The germline gives CDR1 GTSNPN, CDR2 SVGIG (reference sequence). The CDR3 here is CAWTLDSYEQYF. The DNA for the CDR3 is TGTGCCTGGACGCTAGACTCCTACGAGCAGTACTTC.

This chain uses TRBV5-6 with TRBJ2-5; no clear D gene. Germline V gives CDR1 SGHDT, CDR2 YYEEEE. Trimming removed 5 bases at V and 2 bases at J, with 13 bases between. The CDR3 loop spans 14 amino acids. The CDR3 coding sequence is TGTGCCAGCAGTTGCCAGCCCGTTCAAGAGACCCAGTACTTC. Its protein is CASSCQPVQETQYF.

The chain combines TRBV14 with TRBJ2-7; D remains unclear. Trimming stripped 4 bases from V and 6 bases from J, with 16 bases between. The germline V gene has CDR1 SGHDN and CDR2 FVKESK. The CDR3 runs 14 residues. CDR3 in amino acids: CASSLRTGFFEQYF. CDR3 nucleotide sequence: TGTGCCAGCAGCCTCCGGACGGGTTTCTTCGAGCAGTACTTC.